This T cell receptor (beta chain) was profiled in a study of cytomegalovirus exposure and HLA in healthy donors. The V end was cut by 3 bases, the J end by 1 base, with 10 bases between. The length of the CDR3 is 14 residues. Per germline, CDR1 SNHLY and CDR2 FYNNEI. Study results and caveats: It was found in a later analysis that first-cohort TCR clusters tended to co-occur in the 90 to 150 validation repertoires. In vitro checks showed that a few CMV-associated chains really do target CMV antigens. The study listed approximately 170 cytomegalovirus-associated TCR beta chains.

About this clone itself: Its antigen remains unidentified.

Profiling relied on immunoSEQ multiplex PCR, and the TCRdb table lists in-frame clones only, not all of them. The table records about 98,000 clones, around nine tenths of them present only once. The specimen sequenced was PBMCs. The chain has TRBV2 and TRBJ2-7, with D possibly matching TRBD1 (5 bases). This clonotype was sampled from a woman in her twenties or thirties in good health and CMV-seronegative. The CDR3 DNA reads TGTGCCAGCAGTGATCACAGGAGTTCCTACGAGCAGTACTTC. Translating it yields CASSDHRSSYEQYF. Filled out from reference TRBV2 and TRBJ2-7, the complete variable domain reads EPEVTQTPSHQVTQMGQEVILRCVPISNHLYFYWYRQILGQKVEFLVSFYNNEISEKSEIFDDQFSVERPDGSNFTLKIRSTKLEDSAMYFCASSDHRSSYEQYFGPGTRLTVT.